This T cell receptor beta chain was recovered during a study of shared clonotypes between healthy human individuals. Overall study results and limits: Genetic and exposure-history diversity was limited by the few donors.

This clone has only a few counts. The antigen is unknown. Method: immunoSEQ multiplex PCR; TCRdb's copy keeps in-frame clones and lacks some. Of 600,000 to 750,000 clones listed, roughly two thirds are singletons. Specimen: memory CD4+ T cells sorted from blood. Sample subset: CD45RA-negative fraction. This clonotype was obtained from a woman aged 25-40 years in good health.

CDR3 in DNA: TGCGCCAGCAGCTGGACCCCGAGGGGCTACAATGAGCAGTTCTTC. It encodes CASSWTPRGYNEQFF. V is TRBV5-1 and J is TRBJ2-1; D assignment may be TRBD1 or TRBD2 (5 bases each). The V gene's germline CDR1 is SGHRS and CDR2 YFSETQ. The V end was cut by 3 bases, the J end by 3 bases, with 13 bases between. This CDR3 comprises 15 residues.